The rows below give T cell receptor beta chains drawn from one sample of a study of blood T cell repertoires in COVID-19. Measured with immunoSEQ multiplex PCR; TCRdb has only the in-frame clones, and not every one. The sample consists of roughly 260,000 clones, roughly 86% of them appearing once. The sequencing input was PBMCs or T cells enriched from blood (not recorded which). The source of these receptors is a woman under 40 with acute COVID-19. The CDR3 runs from the conserved cysteine through the conserved F or W. A D gene is named only where the DNA matches it firmly. Only some rows state a clone size, as once, few, many or a class for expanded clones.

V	D	size	J	DNA	CDR3
TRBV18	.	.	TRBJ1-1	TGTGCCAGCTCACCAGGTTCGGGAAATTTGAACACTGAAGCTTTCTTT	CASSPGSGNLNTEAFF
TRBV11-3	.	once	TRBJ1-6	TGTGCCAGCAGCTTAAGTAGTAATTCACCCCTCCACTTT	CASSLSSNSPLHF
TRBV6-1	TRBD1	.	TRBJ1-6	TGTGCCAGCAGTGAAGGAACAGGGGCAGCGCTTTCACCCCTCCACTTT	CASSEGTGAALSPLHF
TRBV4-3	TRBD1	.	TRBJ1-5	TGCGCCAGCAGCCGAGATCATCAGGGGGATCAGCCCCAGCATTTT	CASSRDHQGDQPQHF
TRBV24-1	.	.	TRBJ1-1	TGTGCCACCAGTGATTTGCTTAATCTAGGAGGGGATGGAGCTTTCTTT	CATSDLLNLGGDGAFF
TRBV7-9	.	few	TRBJ1-4	TGTGCCAGCAGCAAGACAGGTCGGAATGAAAAACTGTTTTTT	CASSKTGRNEKLFF
TRBV7-9	TRBD2	few	TRBJ2-7	TGTGCCAGCAGCTGGGTGGCGGGGGGATCCTACGAGCAGTACTTC	CASSWVAGGSYEQYF
TRBV12-3/TRBV12-4	.	.	TRBJ2-5	TGTGCCAGCAGTTTTAACAGACAAGAGACCCAGTACTTC	CASSFNRQETQYF
TRBV11-2	.	.	TRBJ2-7	TGTGCCAGCAGCTTAGAGGACAGTGGAAGGTACGAGCAGTACTTC	CASSLEDSGRYEQYF
TRBV5-1	TRBD1	.	TRBJ2-7	TGCGCCAGCAGCTTGGCGTCCCGGACAGGGGTTGTTCGGAGTTACGAGCAGTACTTC	CASSLASRTGVVRSYEQYF
TRBV4-1	.	.	TRBJ2-5	TGCGCCAGCAGCCACGAACCCCCCGGGGGAGGAAGACGAGAGACCCAGTACTTC	CASSHEPPGGGRRETQYF
TRBV4-3	.	.	TRBJ1-1	TGCGCCAGCAGCCAAGATCGCTTGGTGTTCGGGAACACTGAAGCTTTCTTT	CASSQDRLVFGNTEAFF
TRBV4-1	TRBD1	.	TRBJ2-1	TGCGCCAGCAGCCAAGAGCGGACAGGGCCTCACTTAGGGTACAATGAGCAGTTCTTC	CASSQERTGPHLGYNEQFF
TRBV6-5	TRBD1	.	TRBJ1-1	TGTGCCAGCAGACACAGACAGGGGGGAGCTTTCTTT	CASRHRQGGAFF
TRBV12-3/TRBV12-4	.	.	TRBJ1-1	TGTGCCAGCAATTCCCTGTCCGGCGGAGCTTTCTTT	CASNSLSGGAFF
TRBV5-1	TRBD1	.	TRBJ2-3	TGCGCCAGCAGCTTGGCAGGGGGACCCACAGATACGCAGTATTTT	CASSLAGGPTDTQYF
TRBV20-1	.	.	TRBJ2-7	TGCAGTGCTAGTCTTCGTTACGAGCAGTACTTC	CSASLRYEQYF
TRBV7-6	TRBD2	.	TRBJ2-5	TGTGCCAGCAGCTCTAGCGGGGGCCCCCAAGAGACCCAGTACTTC	CASSSSGGPQETQYF
TRBV2	TRBD1	once	TRBJ1-6	TGTGCCAGCAGTTCAATGGACAGGGGGAATTCACCCCTCCACTTT	CASSSMDRGNSPLHF
TRBV7-9	TRBD1	once	TRBJ1-1	TGTGCCAGCAGCTTCACGACAGGGGGCAAATCTGAAGCTTTCTTT	CASSFTTGGKSEAFF
TRBV27	.	.	TRBJ1-5	TGTGCCAGCAGCCCCGGGTCAGGGACTATAAGCAATCAGCCCCAGCATTTT	CASSPGSGTISNQPQHF
TRBV7-2	TRBD2	once	TRBJ2-3	TGTGCCAGCAGACTAGCGGGGGTAGATACGCAGTATTTT	CASRLAGVDTQYF
TRBV6-5	.	.	TRBJ1-3	TGTGCCAGCAGTTCATCCCGGGAAATAACTGGAAACACCATATATTTT	CASSSSREITGNTIYF
TRBV27	.	once	TRBJ2-3	TGTGCCAGCAGTTTCCTGGGGAGGGATACGCAGTATTTT	CASSFLGRDTQYF
TRBV3-1/TRBV3-2	.	.	TRBJ2-7	TGTGCCAGCAGCCAAAGCGTCAGACCCACCCACGAGCAGTACTTC	CASSQSVRPTHEQYF
TRBV3-1/TRBV3-2	.	.	TRBJ1-5	TGTGCCAGCAGCCAGGAGGTAGGTCAGCCCCAGCATTTT	CASSQEVGQPQHF
TRBV9	TRBD2	.	TRBJ2-3	TGTGCCAGCAGCCCCTTCCTAGCGGGGAGCACAGATACGCAGTATTTT	CASSPFLAGSTDTQYF
TRBV6-5	.	.	TRBJ2-7	TGTGCCAGCAGGGAGGAGCGGGCCTCCTACGAGCAGTACTTC	CASREERASYEQYF
TRBV12-3/TRBV12-4	.	.	TRBJ1-1	TGTGCCAGCAGTTTAACGCGGGTGCAAGAAGCTTTCTTT	CASSLTRVQEAFF
TRBV29-1	TRBD1	.	TRBJ1-5	TGCAGCGTTCGGACAGGGGGCAATCAGCCCCAGCATTTT	CSVRTGGNQPQHF
TRBV2	.	.	TRBJ2-7	TGTGCCAGCAGTGACTTGGGCAGGGCGGCTGTCGAGCAGTACTTC	CASSDLGRAAVEQYF
TRBV5-4	.	.	TRBJ2-1	TGTGCCAGCAGCTTGGCCGGGCTAGCCCCCTACAATGAGCAGTTCTTC	CASSLAGLAPYNEQFF
TRBV23-1	TRBD1	.	TRBJ2-1	TGCGCCAGCAGTCACTCCTCCGTCGACAGGGGATCCAATGAGCAGTTCTTC	CASSHSSVDRGSNEQFF
TRBV10-3	.	.	TRBJ1-2	TGTGCCATCAGTGGTACGGGGGTCAGGGACTATGGCTACACCTTC	CAISGTGVRDYGYTF
TRBV7-2	.	.	TRBJ2-1	TGCAAGGACAGCCCCCATGAGCAGTTCTTC	CKDSPHEQFF
TRBV2	.	.	TRBJ2-2	TGTGCCAGCATCCACGAACAAACCGGGGAGCTGTTTTTT	CASIHEQTGELFF
TRBV7-9	TRBD1	.	TRBJ1-2	TGTGCCAGCAGCGCCTACAGGGGCTGGGGCTACACCTTC	CASSAYRGWGYTF
TRBV5-1	TRBD1	.	TRBJ1-2	TGCGCCAGCAGCCCGGGACAGGGGGCTATCTTCTATGGCTACACCTTC	CASSPGQGAIFYGYTF
TRBV2	.	.	TRBJ1-2	TGTGCCAGCAGTGAGTGGACTGCAGCTAACTATGGCTACACCTTC	CASSEWTAANYGYTF
TRBV9	TRBD1	.	TRBJ2-4	TGTGCCAGCAGCGTAGCGTCAGGGGGCATCGGGTCCAAAAACATTCAGTACTTC	CASSVASGGIGSKNIQYF
TRBV5-1	.	.	TRBJ2-1	TGCGCCAGCAGCTCCGTAGTGACCACCCATAGCACCTACAATGAGCAGTTCTTC	CASSSVVTTHSTYNEQFF
TRBV5-1	TRBD2	.	TRBJ2-7	TGCGCCAGCAGCTTGGAGAGCCCATATAGCGGGGAGCAGTACTTC	CASSLESPYSGEQYF
TRBV19	TRBD1	.	TRBJ1-2	TGTGCCAGTAGTAAGAATCCCCGGGACAGTCATGGCTACACCTTC	CASSKNPRDSHGYTF
TRBV5-5	TRBD1	.	TRBJ1-1	TGTGCCAGCAAACGACAGGGGGACACTGAAGCTTTCTTT	CASKRQGDTEAFF
TRBV5-1	TRBD2	.	TRBJ2-3	TGCGCCAGCAGCTCGTATAAGTCGACTAGCGGCACAGATACGCAGTATTTT	CASSSYKSTSGTDTQYF